The 5 T cell receptor beta chains reported below all come from one sample, sequenced in a study of T cell changes during pregnancy in multiple sclerosis. The assay was immunoSEQ multiplex PCR, and TCRdb's table has in-frame clones only and misses some. The sample lists approximately 100,000 clones, roughly nine tenths occurring once. Sequencing used peripheral blood, obtained after pregnancy. The source is a female donor with multiple sclerosis, enrolled in a pregnancy study.

V gene TRBV25-1 combines with J gene TRBJ2-5; perhaps TRBD2 as D (6 bases). The germline V gene encodes CDR1 MGHDK and CDR2 SYGVNS. V lost 5 bases to trimming and J lost 4 bases, with 20 bases between them. The CDR3 runs 16 residues. CDR3 region: CASSLGWRALRETQYF. The DNA for the CDR3 is TGTGCCAGCAGTCTAGGGTGGAGGGCTCTCCGAGAGACCCAGTACTTC.

V and J are TRBV4-1 and TRBJ1-4; D may be TRBD1 (6 bases). V was pared by 1 base and J by 8 bases, with 8 bases between. Germline assignment: CDR1 MGHRA and CDR2 YSYEKL. The CDR3 has 13 amino acids. The CDR3 bases are TGCGCCAGCAGCCAAGGGACAGAAGAAAAACTGTTTTTT. This encodes CASSQGTEEKLFF.

The rearrangement uses TRBV4-2 and TRBJ2-5; 10 bases agree with TRBD2. The CDR3 has 16 amino acids. CDR1 is LGHNA, CDR2 YNFKEQ, per germline. V lost 0 bases to trimming and J lost 4 bases; unmatched junction nucleotides: 5. The CDR3 nucleotides read TGTGCCAGCAGCCAAGATCCTAGCGGGAGCGGAGAGACCCAGTACTTC. Translating gives CASSQDPSGSGETQYF.

The chain joins TRBV5-4 to TRBJ1-4; D ambiguous. V was shortened by 4 bases and J by 8 bases, with 15 bases between the two germline ends. Germline values: CDR1 SGHNT, CDR2 YYREEE (reference sequence). This CDR3 has 14 amino acids. CDR3 amino acids: CASSEGGGKEKLFF. CDR3 DNA sequence: TGTGCCAGCAGCGAGGGCGGAGGGAAAGAAAAACTGTTTTTT.

The chain couples TRBV4-3 to TRBJ2-1; weak D call: TRBD2 (5 bases). The CDR3 runs 15 residues. CDR1 LGHNA and CDR2 YSLEER come from the germline V gene. V was clipped by 0 bases and J by 5 bases, with 11 bases between them. CDR3 amino acids: CASSQDQSSDNEQFF. DNA of the CDR3: TGCGCCAGCAGCCAAGACCAGAGTAGCGACAATGAGCAGTTCTTC.